This T cell receptor beta chain was observed in a study of T cell responses to AZD1222 COVID-19 vaccine. Study context: Doses given second, at about 4 or about 12 weeks, were pooled. Study-level points and caveats: Per reports, nearly half of all spike-specific TCRs target regions that are unmutated in variants.

Trimming removed 5 bases from V and 0 bases from J; junction bases left unmatched: 8. The CDR3 loop spans 17 amino acids. Germline CDR1 and CDR2: SGHTA and FQGNSA. Some clones are missing from TCRdb's copy, which holds only in-frame ones; the method was immunoSEQ multiplex PCR. The sample lists 100,000 to 150,000 clones, about 90% occurring once. This clone appeared a few times. What it binds is not known. This sequence joins TRBV7-2 and TRBJ2-1; 9 bases align to TRBD2. The TCR sequence derives from an adult in good health. Sequenced here: peripheral blood, sampled on day 0 of AZD1222 vaccination. The CDR3 DNA reads as TGTGCCAGCAGCACCCGAGCGGGAGGCATCTCCTACAATGAGCAGTTCTTC. Translating it yields CASSTRAGGISYNEQFF.